This T cell receptor (beta chain) was sequenced for a study of blood T cell repertoires in COVID-19. At the level of the study: Donors in the United States, Italy and Spain gave samples during acute or convalescent COVID-19. From T cells, B-cell-depleted T cells, or PBMCs came the material, which was cDNA or gDNA.

The CDR3 contains 11 residues. The germline gives CDR1 MNHEY, CDR2 SVGAGI. In the case of this clone: The germline gene is not matched at one end of the junction; a read error may be the cause.

In the original workflow: Reference gene primer amplification gave nucleated cell count estimates. Generated by immunoSEQ multiplex PCR, the TCRdb table keeps only in-frame clones and is missing some. The V and J calls and the clone size are those of that table, but D and trimming were determined from the DNA. The sample consists of around 12,000 clones, 90% of them appearing once. Sequenced sample: peripheral blood. The chain recombines TRBV6-5 with TRBJ2-7; 8 positions agree with TRBD1. The source of this sequence is a human donor with active COVID-19. The donor label of this sample is uncertain. The CDR3 is CASSSRTGWIF. The CDR3 DNA follows: TGTGCCAGCAGTTCACGGACAGGGTGGATCTTC.